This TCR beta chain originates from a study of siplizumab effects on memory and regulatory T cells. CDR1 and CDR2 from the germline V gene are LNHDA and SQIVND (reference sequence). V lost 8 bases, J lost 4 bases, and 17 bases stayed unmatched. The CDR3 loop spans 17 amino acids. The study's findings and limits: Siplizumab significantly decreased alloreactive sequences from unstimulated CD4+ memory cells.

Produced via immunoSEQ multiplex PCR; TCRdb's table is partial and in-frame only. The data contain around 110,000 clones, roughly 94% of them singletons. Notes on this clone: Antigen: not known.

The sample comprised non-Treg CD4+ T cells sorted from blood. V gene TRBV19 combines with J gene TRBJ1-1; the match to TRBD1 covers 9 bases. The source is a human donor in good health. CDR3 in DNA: TGTGCCAGTGGAATCGGGACAGGGATGATTAAGGGCACTGAAGCTTTCTTT. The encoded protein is CASGIGTGMIKGTEAFF.